The rows below give T cell receptor beta chains drawn from one sample of a study of blood T cell repertoires in COVID-19. Libraries were prepared by immunoSEQ multiplex PCR; TCRdb keeps only in-frame clonotypes and omits some of them. The data hold about 360,000 clones, with roughly 90% observed a single time. The sequencing sample was made of peripheral blood. The receptors derive from a woman aged 60 to 75 with COVID-19, enrolled during active disease. CDR3s include the opening cysteine and the closing phenylalanine or tryptophan. A D gene is named only where the DNA matches it firmly. Some rows have no size entry. The others give once, few or many, or a class for an expanded clone.

v_gene: TRBV4-1; j_gene: TRBJ1-3; abundance: NA; d_gene: NA; CDR3nt: TGCGCCAGCAGCCAAGGGGTACAGGGTTATGGAAACACCATATATTTT; CDR3aa: CASSQGVQGYGNTIYF
v_gene: TRBV7-9; j_gene: TRBJ2-7; abundance: NA; d_gene: TRBD1; CDR3nt: TGTGCCAGCAGCTTCGGACAGGGGGTCCACGAGCAGTACTTC; CDR3aa: CASSFGQGVHEQYF
v_gene: TRBV15; j_gene: TRBJ1-1; abundance: NA; d_gene: TRBD1; CDR3nt: TGTGCCACCAGCCCCTTAACAGGGGCGCCCACTGAAGCTTTCTTT; CDR3aa: CATSPLTGAPTEAFF
v_gene: TRBV9; j_gene: TRBJ2-5; abundance: NA; d_gene: TRBD1; CDR3nt: TGTGCCAGCAGCGTAGCCCAGGGGGCGGAGACCCAGTACTTC; CDR3aa: CASSVAQGAETQYF
v_gene: TRBV4-1; j_gene: TRBJ2-5; abundance: NA; d_gene: NA; CDR3nt: TGCGCCAGCAGCCAAGATGAAAAGACTAGAGAGACCCAGTACTTC; CDR3aa: CASSQDEKTRETQYF
v_gene: TRBV11-3; j_gene: TRBJ2-5; abundance: NA; d_gene: NA; CDR3nt: TGTGCCAGCAGCCCACAGGGAAGTCAAGAGACCCAGTACTTC; CDR3aa: CASSPQGSQETQYF
v_gene: TRBV3-1/TRBV3-2; j_gene: TRBJ1-2; abundance: NA; d_gene: NA; CDR3nt: TGTGCCAGCAGCCAAAGTCCGGGTGACTATGGCTACACCTTC; CDR3aa: CASSQSPGDYGYTF
v_gene: TRBV2; j_gene: TRBJ1-2; abundance: once; d_gene: NA; CDR3nt: TGTGCCAGCAGTTCGGACAGACTCTATGGCTACACCTTC; CDR3aa: CASSSDRLYGYTF
v_gene: TRBV30; j_gene: TRBJ2-3; abundance: NA; d_gene: NA; CDR3nt: TGTGCCTGGAGTGTACTAGCAGGATCAGATACGCAGTATTTT; CDR3aa: CAWSVLAGSDTQYF
v_gene: TRBV6-5; j_gene: TRBJ1-5; abundance: many; d_gene: NA; CDR3nt: TGTGCCAGCAGTCCTCGGACAGTCTGGCAGCCCCAGCATTTT; CDR3aa: CASSPRTVWQPQHF
v_gene: TRBV15; j_gene: TRBJ1-2; abundance: NA; d_gene: TRBD1; CDR3nt: TGTGCCACCAGCAGAGATAAGGGACAGGGGCAAATCTATGGCTACACCTTC; CDR3aa: CATSRDKGQGQIYGYTF
v_gene: TRBV3-1/TRBV3-2; j_gene: TRBJ1-5; abundance: NA; d_gene: TRBD1; CDR3nt: TGTGCCAGCAGCCGCGGGACAGGGGACCAGCCCCAGCATTTT; CDR3aa: CASSRGTGDQPQHF
v_gene: TRBV7-9; j_gene: TRBJ1-1; abundance: NA; d_gene: NA; CDR3nt: TGTGCCAGCAGCCCCTTTGGGGCGGAGAACACTGAAGCTTTCTTT; CDR3aa: CASSPFGAENTEAFF
v_gene: TRBV19; j_gene: TRBJ1-6; abundance: NA; d_gene: NA; CDR3nt: TGTGCCAGTAGTGGGAAGGGGTTTTATAATTCACCCCTCCACTTT; CDR3aa: CASSGKGFYNSPLHF
v_gene: TRBV5-1; j_gene: TRBJ1-2; abundance: NA; d_gene: TRBD1; CDR3nt: TGCGCCAGCAGCACAACCGGGACAGGGAATGGCTACACCTTC; CDR3aa: CASSTTGTGNGYTF
v_gene: TRBV11-3; j_gene: TRBJ2-7; abundance: NA; d_gene: TRBD1; CDR3nt: TGTGCCAGCAGTCCAGGGGGCCCTTACGAGCAGTACTTC; CDR3aa: CASSPGGPYEQYF
v_gene: TRBV10-2; j_gene: TRBJ1-2; abundance: NA; d_gene: NA; CDR3nt: TGCGCCAGCAGAGCGCCCGGGGGGCTCGGCTACACCTTC; CDR3aa: CASRAPGGLGYTF
v_gene: TRBV7-9; j_gene: TRBJ2-7; abundance: NA; d_gene: TRBD1; CDR3nt: TGTGCCAGCAGCTTAGGAGGACAGGGAAGGACCTACGAGCAGTACTTC; CDR3aa: CASSLGGQGRTYEQYF
v_gene: TRBV7-6; j_gene: TRBJ2-7; abundance: once; d_gene: NA; CDR3nt: TGTGCCAGCAGCTGGGGGCCGGGACCGGACTCCGAGCAGTACTTC; CDR3aa: CASSWGPGPDSEQYF
v_gene: TRBV5-1; j_gene: TRBJ2-7; abundance: NA; d_gene: NA; CDR3nt: TGCGCCAGCAGCTTGGGGTCGCAGTCCTACGAGCAGTACTTC; CDR3aa: CASSLGSQSYEQYF
v_gene: TRBV18; j_gene: TRBJ1-1; abundance: NA; d_gene: NA; CDR3nt: TGTGCCAGCTCACCCGGGTCCTTGAACACTGAAGCTTTCTTT; CDR3aa: CASSPGSLNTEAFF
v_gene: TRBV5-1; j_gene: TRBJ1-1; abundance: few; d_gene: NA; CDR3nt: TGCGCCAGCAGCGGAGGGAGAGGAGAAGCTTTCTTT; CDR3aa: CASSGGRGEAFF
v_gene: TRBV29-1; j_gene: TRBJ1-1; abundance: NA; d_gene: NA; CDR3nt: TGCAGCGCGACAGGGAACACTGAAGCTTTCTTT; CDR3aa: CSATGNTEAFF
v_gene: TRBV6-5; j_gene: TRBJ2-7; abundance: NA; d_gene: TRBD1; CDR3nt: TGTGCCAGCAGTTATCCGGGACAGGGGGTCGACGAGCAGTACTTC; CDR3aa: CASSYPGQGVDEQYF
v_gene: TRBV27; j_gene: TRBJ1-6; abundance: NA; d_gene: NA; CDR3nt: TGTGCCAGCAGTTCCCAGGGGAGCTCCTATAATTCACCCCTCCACTTT; CDR3aa: CASSSQGSSYNSPLHF
v_gene: TRBV5-6; j_gene: TRBJ1-1; abundance: NA; d_gene: NA; CDR3nt: TGTGCCAGCAGCATACCAACAGGGACCTTTGGCCCCAACACTGAAGCTTTCTTT; CDR3aa: CASSIPTGTFGPNTEAFF
v_gene: TRBV9; j_gene: TRBJ2-1; abundance: NA; d_gene: NA; CDR3nt: TGTGCCAGCAGCGTAGCAGACAATGAGCAGTTCTTC; CDR3aa: CASSVADNEQFF
v_gene: TRBV5-4; j_gene: TRBJ2-4; abundance: NA; d_gene: TRBD1; CDR3nt: TGTGCCAGCTGTCGGACTCCGGGACAGGGAGCCAACATTCAGTACTTC; CDR3aa: CASCRTPGQGANIQYF